This paragraph reports one T cell receptor beta chain. The antigen is unknown. Researchers took RNA transcripts and amplified TCR beta CDR3 regions from them. RT-PCR was first run with HTBI primers, then multiplex PCR in a second round. TCRdb fed the multiplex PCR reads into MiXCR, producing one record per CDR3 protein. The table includes 200,000 to 250,000 distinct CDR3 sequences, about 22% detected once. These data come from a study of Graves' ophthalmopathy and Graves' hyperthyroidism. Findings of the study overall: Sensitivity reached more than 70% and specificity 72.22% when the model predicted ophthalmopathy progression.

This CDR3 region has 14 residues. Germline lookup yields CDR1 DFQATT and CDR2 SNEGSKA (reference sequence). Germline trimming cut 1 base from V and 5 bases from J; bases unmatched to any gene: 7. All donors with ophthalmopathy were recorded as having moderate-to-severe activity, CAS ≥3, NOSPECS ≥4 and a duration under 3 months. Diagnostic conclusions were grounded in clinical symptoms, serum thyroxine, TRAb, thyroid ultrasound and orbital computed tomography. From fresh peripheral blood, over 9 ml in volume, the PBMCs were obtained. Sequencing was done on a sample of peripheral blood. This chain uses TRBV20-1 with TRBJ2-7, with 8 bases aligning to TRBD2. The source is a woman between 45 and 60 years old with Graves' ophthalmopathy. CDR3 loop: CSARVATSVHEQYF. The CDR3 nucleotides are TGCAGTGCTAGAGTTGCGACTAGCGTCCACGAGCAGTACTTC.